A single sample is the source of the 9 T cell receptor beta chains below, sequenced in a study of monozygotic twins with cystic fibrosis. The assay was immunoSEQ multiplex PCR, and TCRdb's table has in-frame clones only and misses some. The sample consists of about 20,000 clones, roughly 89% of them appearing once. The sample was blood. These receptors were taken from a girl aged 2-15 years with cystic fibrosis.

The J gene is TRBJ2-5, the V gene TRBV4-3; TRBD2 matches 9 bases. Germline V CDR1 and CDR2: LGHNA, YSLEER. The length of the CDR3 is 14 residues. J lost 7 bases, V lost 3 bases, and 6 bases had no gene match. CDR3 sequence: CASSQLLAGGTQYF. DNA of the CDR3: TGCGCCAGCAGCCAGTTACTAGCGGGCGGGACCCAGTACTTC.

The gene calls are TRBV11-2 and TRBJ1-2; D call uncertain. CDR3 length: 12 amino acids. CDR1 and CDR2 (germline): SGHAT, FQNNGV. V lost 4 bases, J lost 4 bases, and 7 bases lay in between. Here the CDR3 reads CASSSRIYGYTF. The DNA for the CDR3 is TGTGCCAGCAGCTCCAGGATCTATGGCTACACCTTC.

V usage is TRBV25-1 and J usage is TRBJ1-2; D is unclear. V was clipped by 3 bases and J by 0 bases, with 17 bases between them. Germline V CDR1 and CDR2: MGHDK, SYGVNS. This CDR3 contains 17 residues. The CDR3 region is CASSDIFAGGPNYGYTF. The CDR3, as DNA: TGTGCCAGCAGTGACATCTTCGCGGGCGGTCCTAACTATGGCTACACCTTC.

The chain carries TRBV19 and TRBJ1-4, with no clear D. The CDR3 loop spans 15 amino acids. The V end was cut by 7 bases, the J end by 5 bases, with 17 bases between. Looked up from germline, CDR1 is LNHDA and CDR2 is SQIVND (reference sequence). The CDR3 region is CASNPRTSPNEKLFF. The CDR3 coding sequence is TGTGCCAGTAACCCCCGGACTAGTCCAAATGAAAAACTGTTTTTT.

The CDR3 loop reads CASSAAPSREGYTQYF. The CDR3 DNA follows: TGTGCCAGTAGTGCGGCCCCTTCCCGGGAGGGTTATACGCAGTATTTT. This chain connects TRBV19 to TRBJ2-3, with 8 bases aligning to TRBD2. The ends lost 5 bases at V and 7 bases at J; junction bases unmatched: 14. The CDR3 runs to 16 residues. Per the germline V gene, CDR1 is LNHDA and CDR2 is SQIVND (reference sequence).

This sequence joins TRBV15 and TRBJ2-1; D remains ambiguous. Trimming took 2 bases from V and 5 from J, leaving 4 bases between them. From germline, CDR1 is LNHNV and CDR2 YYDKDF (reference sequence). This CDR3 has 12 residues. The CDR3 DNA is TGTGCCACCAGCAGACCCGACAATGAGCAGTTCTTC. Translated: CATSRPDNEQFF.

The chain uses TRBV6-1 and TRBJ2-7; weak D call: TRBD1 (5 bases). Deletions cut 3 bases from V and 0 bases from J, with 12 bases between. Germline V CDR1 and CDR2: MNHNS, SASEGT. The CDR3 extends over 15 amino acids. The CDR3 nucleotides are TGTGCCAGCAGTGAGTCAAGGGGCAGCTCCTACGAGCAGTACTTC. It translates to CASSESRGSSYEQYF.

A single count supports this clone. In DNA form, the CDR3 reads TGTGCCAGCAGTTTCGAAGGGACTAGCCCTTTAAGGTTCGACTACGAGCAGTACTTC. Its protein is CASSFEGTSPLRFDYEQYF. The gene calls are TRBV28 and TRBJ2-7; the match to TRBD2 covers 9 bases. CDR3 length: 19 residues. Germline V gene lookup returns CDR1 MDHEN and CDR2 SYDVKM. V lost 3 bases and J lost 3; bases outside the gene matches: 18.

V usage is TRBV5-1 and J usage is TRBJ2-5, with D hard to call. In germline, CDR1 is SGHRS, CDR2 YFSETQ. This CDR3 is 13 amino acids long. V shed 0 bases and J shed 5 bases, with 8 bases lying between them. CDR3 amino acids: CASSLERAETQYF. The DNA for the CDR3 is TGCGCCAGCAGCTTGGAAAGGGCGGAGACCCAGTACTTC.